What follows are 29 T cell receptor beta chains derived from one specimen sequenced in a study of cytomegalovirus exposure and HLA in healthy donors. The PCR employed 60 Vbeta primers together with 13 Jbeta primers. Assay used: immunoSEQ multiplex PCR; TCRdb lists only in-frame clones, some missing. Here the sample spans some 130,000 clones, approximately 80% being singletons. The sequencing sample was made of PBMCs. All receptors come from a man aged 25-45 years in good health and CMV-seronegative.

The chain has TRBV5-1 and TRBJ2-7; 10 nucleotides match TRBD1. V lost 0 bases and J lost 4; bases outside the gene matches: 7. The CDR3 runs to 16 residues. CDR1 is SGHRS, CDR2 YFSETQ, per germline. The CDR3 is CASSLAETGGGYEQYF. For the CDR3, the DNA is TGCGCCAGCAGCTTGGCCGAGACAGGGGGCGGATACGAGCAGTACTTC.

The chain carries TRBV15 and TRBJ1-3; D is perhaps TRBD1 (6 bases). Germline V CDR1 and CDR2: LNHNV, YYDKDF (reference sequence). CDR3 length: 16 amino acids. V was trimmed by 0 bases and J by 2 bases, leaving 11 bases between them. The CDR3 spells CATSRDRGATGNTIYF. CDR3 DNA: TGTGCCACCAGCAGAGATCGGGGGGCGACTGGAAACACCATATATTTT. The variable domain in full, completed from reference TRBV15 and TRBJ1-3, reads DAMVIQNPRYQVTQFGKPVTLSCSQTLNHNVMYWYQQKSSQAPKLLFHYYDKDFNNEADTPDNFQSRRPNTSFCFLDIRSPGLGDTAMYLCATSRDRGATGNTIYFGEGSWLTVV.

V usage is TRBV6-1 and J usage is TRBJ2-3; D not resolved. The CDR3 length is 13 residues. Trimming took off 5 bases at V and 0 bases at J, with 6 bases between the two ends. Germline CDR1 and CDR2: MNHNS and SASEGT. As DNA, the CDR3 is TGTGCCAGCAGTTTCTTTAGCACAGATACGCAGTATTTT. Protein: CASSFFSTDTQYF.

V is TRBV7-2 and J is TRBJ1-1, with 10 positions matching TRBD1. Germline V lookup: CDR1 SGHTA, CDR2 FQGNSA. This CDR3 contains 15 residues. Trimming cost V 2 bases and J 11 bases; bases outside gene matches: 11. CDR3 nucleotide sequence: TGTGCCAGCAGCTTATCTCATGGGGACAGGGGTGAGGCTTTCTTT. It translates to CASSLSHGDRGEAFF.

The V call is TRBV28, the J call TRBJ2-7; possible D gene TRBD2, 7 bases. In germline, CDR1 is MDHEN, CDR2 SYDVKM. V was clipped by 2 bases and J by 7 bases, with 15 bases between them. The CDR3 runs to 14 residues. This CDR3 reads CASSLGGAWGEQYF. DNA of the CDR3: TGTGCCAGCAGTTTAGGGGGGGCTTGGGGAGAGCAGTACTTC.

V usage is TRBV9 and J usage is TRBJ2-3; no firm D call. Germline loops: CDR1 SGDLS, CDR2 YYNGEE. The V gene lost 4 bases and the J gene lost 4 bases, with 16 bases spanning the gap. The CDR3 runs 15 residues. This chain's CDR3 is CASSPEQSQADTQYF. In DNA, the CDR3 is TGTGCCAGCAGCCCAGAACAGAGTCAGGCAGATACGCAGTATTTT. The full variable domain, completed using reference TRBV9 and TRBJ2-3, is DSGVTQTPKHLITATGQRVTLRCSPRSGDLSVYWYQQSLDQGLQFLIQYYNGEERAKGNILERFSAQQFPDLHSELNLSSLELGDSALYFCASSPEQSQADTQYFGPGTRLTVL.

This chain connects TRBV2 to TRBJ2-7; tentatively, D is TRBD1 (5 bases). The CDR3 covers 14 residues. Germline CDR1 is SNHLY and CDR2 is FYNNEI. Trimming took off 3 bases at V and 0 bases at J, with 9 bases between the two ends. In DNA form, the CDR3 reads TGTGCCAGCAGTGATCCCAGGGCCTCCTACGAGCAGTACTTC. Its translation: CASSDPRASYEQYF. Full variable domain (missing parts from reference TRBV2 and TRBJ2-7): EPEVTQTPSHQVTQMGQEVILRCVPISNHLYFYWYRQILGQKVEFLVSFYNNEISEKSEIFDDQFSVERPDGSNFTLKIRSTKLEDSAMYFCASSDPRASYEQYFGPGTRLTVT.

The chain couples TRBV5-4 to TRBJ2-7; 9 bases are a match to TRBD1. The germline CDR1 and CDR2 sequences are SGHNT and YYREEE (reference sequence). With V trimmed by 0 bases and J by 1 base, 2 bases remained unmatched. The CDR3 extends over 15 amino acids. CDR3: CASSLVGTGSYEQYF. CDR3 sequence (DNA): TGTGCCAGCAGCTTGGTTGGGACAGGGTCCTACGAGCAGTACTTC.

V is TRBV5-4 and J is TRBJ2-5; 7 bases align to TRBD2. CDR3 length: 15 residues. Germline CDR1 reads SGHNT; CDR2 reads YYREEE (reference sequence). The V and J ends lost 3 bases and 1 base, in that order; junction bases with no gene match: 6. CDR3 coding DNA: TGTGCCAGCAGCTCCCAAGGACTAGGCCAAGAGACCCAGTACTTC. It codes for CASSSQGLGQETQYF. The complete variable domain, with remaining parts taken from reference TRBV5-4 and TRBJ2-5, reads ETGVTQSPTHLIKTRGQQVTLRCSSQSGHNTVSWYQQALGQGPQFIFQYYREEENGRGNFPPRFSGLQFPNYSSELNVNALELDDSALYLCASSSQGLGQETQYFGPGTRLLVL.

The chain combines TRBV19 with TRBJ1-5, with D tentatively TRBD1 (5 bases). The ends were cut back, 0 bases at V and 7 bases at J, with 13 bases in the middle. The CDR3 has 15 residues. Germline CDR1 is LNHDA and CDR2 is SQIVND (reference sequence). DNA for the CDR3: TGTGCCAGTAGTATAGATCTCGGACATCTGCAGCCCCAGCATTTT. Its protein is CASSIDLGHLQPQHF.

The gene calls are TRBV5-5 and TRBJ1-1; TRBD1 aligns across 7 bases. Germline V gene sequence: CDR1 SGHKS, CDR2 YYEKEE (reference sequence). The CDR3 is 15 residues long. Trimming cost V 4 bases and J 1 base; bases outside gene matches: 7. CDR3 sequence (DNA): TGTGCCAGCAGCGACGGAACAGGGGAGAACACTGAAGCTTTCTTT. Protein sequence: CASSDGTGENTEAFF.

The chain is built from TRBV9 and TRBJ2-7; 10 positions match TRBD2. With V trimmed by 0 bases and J by 2 bases, 2 bases remained unmatched. From germline, CDR1 is SGDLS and CDR2 YYNGEE. This CDR3 region has 15 residues. The CDR3: CASSVVAGGAYEQYF. Here the CDR3 DNA reads TGTGCCAGCAGCGTAGTAGCGGGAGGCGCCTACGAGCAGTACTTC.

V is TRBV2 and J is TRBJ2-7; a possible D gene is TRBD1 (6 bases). The CDR3 spans 13 residues. CDR1 SNHLY and CDR2 FYNNEI come from the germline V gene. Trimming stripped 3 bases from V and 5 bases from J, with 11 bases between. CDR3 nucleotide sequence: TGTGCCAGCAGTGATTACAGGGTTCACGAGCAGTACTTC. Translated, it gives CASSDYRVHEQYF.

The chain is built from TRBV28 and TRBJ1-2, with D possibly TRBD1 on 5 matching bases. Trimming removed 5 bases at V and 4 bases at J, with 20 bases between. The CDR3 spans 16 residues. The germline gives CDR1 MDHEN, CDR2 SYDVKM. The CDR3 protein is CASSPGYWSRAYGYTF. CDR3 nucleotide sequence: TGTGCCAGCAGTCCCGGTTATTGGAGCAGGGCCTATGGCTACACCTTC.

This clone was seen a single time. The chain carries TRBV2 and TRBJ1-1; 12 bases are shared with TRBD1. Germline trimming cut 4 bases from V and 0 bases from J; bases unmatched to any gene: 9. Germline CDR1 reads SNHLY; CDR2 reads FYNNEI. This CDR3 is built from 18 residues. The CDR3 region has the DNA TGTGCCAGCAGTGCACCCGGGACAGGGGGCGAGATGAACACTGAAGCTTTCTTT. This codes for CASSAPGTGGEMNTEAFF. The full variable domain, completed using reference TRBV2 and TRBJ1-1, is EPEVTQTPSHQVTQMGQEVILRCVPISNHLYFYWYRQILGQKVEFLVSFYNNEISEKSEIFDDQFSVERPDGSNFTLKIRSTKLEDSAMYFCASSAPGTGGEMNTEAFFGQGTRLTVV.

The chain carries TRBV7-2 and TRBJ2-3; 7 positions match TRBD1. Germline assignment: CDR1 SGHTA and CDR2 FQGNSA. The trim removed 5 bases at V and 6 bases at J, leaving 5 bases unmatched. This CDR3 comprises 13 residues. The CDR3 nucleotides are TGTGCCAGCAGCATAGACAGGGTGGATACGCAGTATTTT. It encodes CASSIDRVDTQYF.

The V and J genes are TRBV5-4 and TRBJ1-5; the D is unclear. The CDR3 spans 14 residues. Germline CDR1 and CDR2: SGHNT and YYREEE (reference sequence). Trimming removed 0 bases from V and 0 bases from J, with 4 bases in between. The CDR3 DNA is TGTGCCAGCAGCTTGGCACATAGCAATCAGCCCCAGCATTTT. The encoded protein is CASSLAHSNQPQHF.

The chain recombines TRBV6-1 with TRBJ2-1; 10 bases line up with TRBD2. CDR3 length: 16 residues. J was trimmed by 2 bases and V by 4 bases; bases with no gene match: 5. The germline V gene has CDR1 MNHNS and CDR2 SASEGT. CDR3 in DNA: TGTGCCAGCAGTGGTCTCAGCGGGAGGGCCTACAATGAGCAGTTCTTC. Its protein product is CASSGLSGRAYNEQFF.

The chain couples TRBV7-9 to TRBJ2-7; 9 positions agree with TRBD1. With 5 bases clipped from V and 12 bases from J, the junction kept 11 bases outside the gene matches. The V gene's germline CDR1 is SEHNR and CDR2 FQNEAQ (reference sequence). The CDR3 covers 13 residues. CDR3 region: CASSLSWDRAWYF. The DNA for the CDR3 is TGTGCCAGCAGCCTCTCGTGGGACAGGGCATGGTACTTC.

Details on this clone: The junction departs from germline at one end; a sequencing error may be responsible. The chain couples TRBV5-1 to TRBJ1-2; 7 positions match TRBD1. This CDR3 spans 14 amino acids. The germline gives CDR1 SGHRS, CDR2 YFSETQ. CDR3 loop: CASSLGQGFYGYTF. The CDR3 DNA reads TGCGCCAGCAGCTTGGGACAGGGCTTCTATGGCTACACCTTT.

The chain carries TRBV6-6 and TRBJ1-5, with D perhaps TRBD1 (6 bases). In germline, CDR1 is MNHNY, CDR2 SVGAGI (reference sequence). The CDR3 is made up of 16 amino acids. Trimming shortened V by 0 bases and J by 0 bases, and 9 bases separated the two germline ends. The CDR3 bases are TGTGCCAGCAGTTACTCCAGGGGATATAGCAATCAGCCCCAGCATTTT. It is translated as CASSYSRGYSNQPQHF.

The chain joins TRBV19 to TRBJ2-1; a weak D match, TRBD2 (5 bases). The CDR3 totals 16 residues. The germline V gene encodes CDR1 LNHDA and CDR2 SQIVND (reference sequence). Trimming stripped 4 bases from V and 0 bases from J, with 13 bases between. The chain's CDR3 is CASSTRAGSSYNEQFF. The CDR3 DNA reads as TGTGCCAGTAGTACCCGGGCGGGTTCCTCCTACAATGAGCAGTTCTTC. Variable domain in full (rest from reference TRBV19 and TRBJ2-1): DGGITQSPKYLFRKEGQNVTLSCEQNLNHDAMYWYRQDPGQGLRLIYYSQIVNDFQKGDIAEGYSVSREKKESFPLTVTSAQKNPTAFYLCASSTRAGSSYNEQFFGPGTRLTVL.

The chain combines TRBV7-9 with TRBJ1-1; D ambiguous. This CDR3 has 13 residues. V shed 5 bases and J shed 5 bases, with 12 bases lying between them. Germline V gene lookup returns CDR1 SEHNR and CDR2 FQNEAQ (reference sequence). This CDR3 reads CASSGLLLTEAFF. CDR3 sequence (DNA): TGTGCCAGCAGCGGGCTGCTTCTGACTGAAGCTTTCTTT. Combining the CDR3 with reference TRBV7-9 and TRBJ1-1 gives the whole variable domain DTGVSQNPRHKITKRGQNVTFRCDPISEHNRLYWYRQTLGQGPEFLTYFQNEAQLEKSRLLSDRFSAERPKGSFSTLEIQRTEQGDSAMYLCASSGLLLTEAFFGQGTRLTVV.

This chain connects TRBV7-9 to TRBJ2-3; tentatively, D is TRBD1 (6 bases). Germline V CDR1 and CDR2: SEHNR, FQNEAQ (reference sequence). V was cut by 4 bases and J by 0 bases, with 8 bases left in between. The CDR3 contains 14 residues. The chain's CDR3 is CASSWTESTDTQYF. The CDR3 DNA sequence: TGTGCCAGCAGCTGGACAGAAAGCACAGATACGCAGTATTTT.

J is TRBJ1-1 and V is TRBV10-3; no clear D gene. The V gene lost 10 bases and the J gene lost 0 bases, with 21 bases spanning the gap. Germline CDR1 is ENHRY and CDR2 is SYGVKD. The CDR3 covers 16 residues. CDR3 region: CATFDPDKDMNTEAFF. Written as DNA, the CDR3 is TGTGCCACCTTTGACCCAGACAAGGATATGAACACTGAAGCTTTCTTT.

This clone was observed a few times. The chain joins TRBV25-1 to TRBJ2-7, with D possibly matching TRBD1 (5 bases). Deletions cut 7 bases from V and 4 bases from J, with 20 bases between. CDR3 size: 15 residues. The germline V gene encodes CDR1 MGHDK and CDR2 SYGVNS. The CDR3 DNA follows: TGTGCCAGCACTCCCGATTTGGGGCCTGCGTACGAGCAGTACTTC. Its translation: CASTPDLGPAYEQYF.

The chain joins TRBV18 to TRBJ1-1; 8 positions agree with TRBD1. Germline V gene sequence: CDR1 KGHSH, CDR2 LQKENI. Unmatched junction bases numbered 6, after V lost 3 bases and J lost 6 bases. This CDR3 has 14 amino acids. The CDR3 protein is CASSPDRGWAEAFF. The CDR3 DNA reads as TGTGCCAGCTCACCCGACAGGGGCTGGGCTGAAGCTTTCTTT.

The rearrangement uses TRBV11-3 and TRBJ2-1, with 9 bases identical to TRBD2. The CDR3 length is 18 residues. CDR1 is SGHNT and CDR2 is YENEEA in the germline V gene. V dropped 1 base and J dropped 8; count of bases not matched to a gene: 15. DNA for the CDR3: TGTGCCAGCAGCTTAGGCGGATTAGCGGGAGATCGTCCTGATGAGCAGTTCTTC. It specifies CASSLGGLAGDRPDEQFF.

The chain uses TRBV30 and TRBJ2-4; perhaps TRBD1 as D (5 bases). The CDR3 sequence is 14 residues long. Germline-derived CDR1 and CDR2 are GTSNPN and SVGIG (reference sequence). Trimming pared 0 bases from V and 9 bases from J, leaving 15 bases between. The CDR3 DNA is TGTGCCTGGAGTGTAACGGACCCTGGGGCCATTCAGTACTTC. Protein: CAWSVTDPGAIQYF.